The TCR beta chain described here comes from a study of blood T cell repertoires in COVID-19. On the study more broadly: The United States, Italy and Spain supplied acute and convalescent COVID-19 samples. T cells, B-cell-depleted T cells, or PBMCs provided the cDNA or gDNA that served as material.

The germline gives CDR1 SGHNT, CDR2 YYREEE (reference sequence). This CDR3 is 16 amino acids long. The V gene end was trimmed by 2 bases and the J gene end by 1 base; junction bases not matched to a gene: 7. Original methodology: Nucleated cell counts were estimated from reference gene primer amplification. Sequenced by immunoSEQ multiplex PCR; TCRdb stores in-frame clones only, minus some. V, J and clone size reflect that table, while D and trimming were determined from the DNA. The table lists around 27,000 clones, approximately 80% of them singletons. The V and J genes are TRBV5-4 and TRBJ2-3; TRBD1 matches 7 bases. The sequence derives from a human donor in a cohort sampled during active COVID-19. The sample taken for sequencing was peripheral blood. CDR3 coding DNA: TGTGCCAGCAGCTTACTTAAAGGACAGGGCACAGATACGCAGTATTTT. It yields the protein CASSLLKGQGTDTQYF.